This TCR beta chain was sequenced for a study of response to subunit inactivated influenza vaccine. Study-wide points: There was a suggestion from the authors that each seasonal influenza vaccination recruits few new T cells.

V gave up 6 bases and J gave up 1 base; unmatched junction bases: 8. Germline assignment: CDR1 SEHNR and CDR2 FQNEAQ (reference sequence). The CDR3 contains 16 residues. This clonotype was seen only a few times. Its antigen remains unidentified. In TCRdb, the RT-PCR reads were re-called with MiXCR into one record per CDR3 protein. The data show over 400,000 distinct CDR3 sequences, approximately 11% seen once. The TCR originated in a man aged 45-60 years who received an inactivated influenza vaccine. The chain is built from TRBV7-9 and TRBJ1-1; 10 bases are a match to TRBD1. This specimen was PBMCs from blood, taken 40 to 50 days after vaccination. This chain's CDR3 is CASRPGQGIRNTEAFF. CDR3 in DNA: TGTGCCAGCAGGCCGGGACAGGGGATTAGGAACACTGAAGCTTTCTTT.